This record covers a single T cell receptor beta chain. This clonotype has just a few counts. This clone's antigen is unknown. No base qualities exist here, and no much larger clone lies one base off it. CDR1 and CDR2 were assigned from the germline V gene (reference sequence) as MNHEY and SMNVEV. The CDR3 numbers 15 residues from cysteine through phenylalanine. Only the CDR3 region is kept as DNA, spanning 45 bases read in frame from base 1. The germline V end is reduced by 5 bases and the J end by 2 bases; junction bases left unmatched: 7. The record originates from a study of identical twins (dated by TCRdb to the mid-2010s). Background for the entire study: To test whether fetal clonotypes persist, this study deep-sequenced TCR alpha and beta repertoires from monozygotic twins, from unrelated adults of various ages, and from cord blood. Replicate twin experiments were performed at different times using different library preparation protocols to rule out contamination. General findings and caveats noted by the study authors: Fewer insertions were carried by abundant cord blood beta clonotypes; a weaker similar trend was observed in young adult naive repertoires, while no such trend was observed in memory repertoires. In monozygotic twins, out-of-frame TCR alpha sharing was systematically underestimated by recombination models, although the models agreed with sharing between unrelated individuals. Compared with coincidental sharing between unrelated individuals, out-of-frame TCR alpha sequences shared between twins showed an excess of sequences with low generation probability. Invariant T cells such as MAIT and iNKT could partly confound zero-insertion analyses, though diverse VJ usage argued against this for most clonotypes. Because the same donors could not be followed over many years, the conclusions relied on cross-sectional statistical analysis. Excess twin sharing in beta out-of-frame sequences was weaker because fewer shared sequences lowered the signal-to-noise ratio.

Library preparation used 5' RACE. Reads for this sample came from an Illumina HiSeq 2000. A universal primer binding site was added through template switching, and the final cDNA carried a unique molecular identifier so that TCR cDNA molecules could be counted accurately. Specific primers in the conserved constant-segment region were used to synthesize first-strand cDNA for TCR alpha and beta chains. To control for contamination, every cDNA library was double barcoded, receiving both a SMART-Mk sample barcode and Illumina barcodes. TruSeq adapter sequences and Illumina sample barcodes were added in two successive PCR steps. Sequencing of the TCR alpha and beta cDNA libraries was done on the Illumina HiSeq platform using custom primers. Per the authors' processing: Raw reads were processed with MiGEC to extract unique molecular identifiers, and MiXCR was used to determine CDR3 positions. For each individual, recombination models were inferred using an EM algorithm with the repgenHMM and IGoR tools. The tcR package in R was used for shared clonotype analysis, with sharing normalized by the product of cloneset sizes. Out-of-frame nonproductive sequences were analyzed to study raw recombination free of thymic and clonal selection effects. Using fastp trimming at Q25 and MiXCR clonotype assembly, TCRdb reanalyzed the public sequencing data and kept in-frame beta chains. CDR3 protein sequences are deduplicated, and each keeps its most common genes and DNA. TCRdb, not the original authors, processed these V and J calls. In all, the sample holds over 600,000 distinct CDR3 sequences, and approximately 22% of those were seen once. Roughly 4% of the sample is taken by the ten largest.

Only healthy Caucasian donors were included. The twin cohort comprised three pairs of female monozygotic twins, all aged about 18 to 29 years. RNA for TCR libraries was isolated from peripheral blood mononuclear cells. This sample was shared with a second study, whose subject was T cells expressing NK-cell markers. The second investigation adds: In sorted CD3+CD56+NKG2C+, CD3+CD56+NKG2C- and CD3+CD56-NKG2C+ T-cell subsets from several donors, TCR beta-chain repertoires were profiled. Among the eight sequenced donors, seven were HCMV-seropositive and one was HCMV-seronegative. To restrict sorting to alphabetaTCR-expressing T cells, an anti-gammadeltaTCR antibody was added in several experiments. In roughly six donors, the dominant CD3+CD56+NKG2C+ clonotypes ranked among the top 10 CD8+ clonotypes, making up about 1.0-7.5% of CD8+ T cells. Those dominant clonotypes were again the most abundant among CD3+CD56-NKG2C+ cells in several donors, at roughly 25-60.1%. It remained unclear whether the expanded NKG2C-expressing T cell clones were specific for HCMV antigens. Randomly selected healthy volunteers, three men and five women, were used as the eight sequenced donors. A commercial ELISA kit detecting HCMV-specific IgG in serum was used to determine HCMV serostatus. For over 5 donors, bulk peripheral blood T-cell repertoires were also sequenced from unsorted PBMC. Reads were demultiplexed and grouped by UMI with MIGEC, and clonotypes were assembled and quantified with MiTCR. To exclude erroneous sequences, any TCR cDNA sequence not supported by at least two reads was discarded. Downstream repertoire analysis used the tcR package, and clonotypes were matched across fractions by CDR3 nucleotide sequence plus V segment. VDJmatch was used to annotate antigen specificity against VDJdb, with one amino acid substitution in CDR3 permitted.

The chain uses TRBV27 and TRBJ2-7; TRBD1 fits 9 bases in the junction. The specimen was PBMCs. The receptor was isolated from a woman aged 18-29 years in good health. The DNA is TGTGCCAGCAGTCCTGGACAGGGGCTCACCTACGAGCAGTACTTC. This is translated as CASSPGQGLTYEQYF.